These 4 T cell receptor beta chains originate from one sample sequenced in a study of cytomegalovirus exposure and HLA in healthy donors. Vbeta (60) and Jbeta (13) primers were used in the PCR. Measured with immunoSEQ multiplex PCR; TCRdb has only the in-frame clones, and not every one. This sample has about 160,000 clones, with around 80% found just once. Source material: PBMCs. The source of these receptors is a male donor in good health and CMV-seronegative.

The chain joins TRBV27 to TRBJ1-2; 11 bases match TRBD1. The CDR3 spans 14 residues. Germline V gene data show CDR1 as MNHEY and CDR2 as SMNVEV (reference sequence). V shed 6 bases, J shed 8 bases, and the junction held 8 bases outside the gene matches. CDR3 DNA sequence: TGTGCCAGCAGCCCTGGACAGGGGGCGTCGGGCTACACCTTC. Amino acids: CASSPGQGASGYTF.

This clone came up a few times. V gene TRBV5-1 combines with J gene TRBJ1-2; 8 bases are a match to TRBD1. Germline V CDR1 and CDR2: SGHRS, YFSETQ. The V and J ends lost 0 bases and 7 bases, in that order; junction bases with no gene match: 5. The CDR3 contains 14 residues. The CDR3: CASSLDQGAGGYTF. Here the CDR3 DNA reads TGCGCCAGCAGCTTGGATCAGGGGGCGGGTGGCTACACCTTC.

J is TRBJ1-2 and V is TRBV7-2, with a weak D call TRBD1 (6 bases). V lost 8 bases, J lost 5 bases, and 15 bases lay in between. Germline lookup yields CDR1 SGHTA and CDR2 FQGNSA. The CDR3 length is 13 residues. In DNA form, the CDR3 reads TGTGCCAGCCAAGGACAGCTTCATTATGGCTACACCTTC. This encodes CASQGQLHYGYTF.

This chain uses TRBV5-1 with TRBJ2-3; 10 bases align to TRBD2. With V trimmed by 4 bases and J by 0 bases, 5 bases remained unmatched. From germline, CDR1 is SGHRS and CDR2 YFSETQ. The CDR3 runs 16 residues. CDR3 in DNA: TGCGCCAGCAGCCTCAAGACTAGCGGGAGCACAGATACGCAGTATTTT. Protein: CASSLKTSGSTDTQYF.